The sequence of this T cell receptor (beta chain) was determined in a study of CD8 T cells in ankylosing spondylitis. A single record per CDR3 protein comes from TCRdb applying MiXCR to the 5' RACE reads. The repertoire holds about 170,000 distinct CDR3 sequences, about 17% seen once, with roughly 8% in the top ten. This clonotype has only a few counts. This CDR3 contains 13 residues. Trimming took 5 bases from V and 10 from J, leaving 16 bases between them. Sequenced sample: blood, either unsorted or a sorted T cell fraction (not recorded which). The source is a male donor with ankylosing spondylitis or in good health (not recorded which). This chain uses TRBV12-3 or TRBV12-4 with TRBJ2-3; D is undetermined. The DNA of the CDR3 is TGTGCCAGCAGTCCCCTCATCGGGTCCTCGCAGTATTTT. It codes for CASSPLIGSSQYF.